This T cell receptor beta chain was recovered during a study of beta chain features in type 1 diabetes. Study context: All samples together contributed around 100,000,000 sorted cells for examination.

This CDR3 has 16 residues. With 6 bases clipped from V and 0 bases from J, the junction kept 7 bases outside the gene matches. The V gene's germline CDR1 is KGHSH and CDR2 LQKENI. Study outcomes and limitations: Naive, central memory and Treg TCRB repertoires seemed to resemble each other more closely in patients than they did in healthy donors.

The investigators reverse transcribed all of the isolated RNA, so they sequenced expressed TCRB transcripts. The data were produced by immunoSEQ multiplex PCR, yet TCRdb's version contains in-frame clones alone and is incomplete. The sample lists about 250,000 clones, 14% occurring once. Sorting based on CD45RO/CCR7/CD25/CD127/CD95/CD27 separated CD4+ naive, central memory, regulatory and stem cell-like memory cells. Notes on this clone: No antigen is known for it.

This TCR was sampled from a woman aged 40 to 49 in good health. This rearrangement joins TRBV18 to TRBJ2-2, with 7 nucleotides matching TRBD2. The sample taken for sequencing was naive CD4+ T cells from blood. CDR3 in amino acids: CASSSYAGANTGELFF. CDR3 DNA sequence: TGTGCCAGCTCGTCATATGCGGGGGCGAACACCGGGGAGCTGTTTTTT.